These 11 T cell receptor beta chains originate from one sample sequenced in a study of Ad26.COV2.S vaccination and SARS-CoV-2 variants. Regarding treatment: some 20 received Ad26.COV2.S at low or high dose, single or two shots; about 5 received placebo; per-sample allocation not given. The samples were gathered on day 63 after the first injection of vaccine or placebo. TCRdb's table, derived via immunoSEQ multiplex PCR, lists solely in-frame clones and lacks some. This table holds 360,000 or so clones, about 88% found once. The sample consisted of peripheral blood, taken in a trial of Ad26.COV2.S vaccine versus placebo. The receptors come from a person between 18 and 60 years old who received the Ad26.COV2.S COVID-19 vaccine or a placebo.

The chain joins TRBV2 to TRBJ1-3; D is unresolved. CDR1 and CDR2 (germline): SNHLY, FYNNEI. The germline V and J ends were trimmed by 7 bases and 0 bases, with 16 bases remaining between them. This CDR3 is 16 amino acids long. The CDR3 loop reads CASTRLGRLSGNTIYF. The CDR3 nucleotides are TGTGCCAGCACCAGGCTTGGACGGCTCTCTGGAAACACCATATATTTT. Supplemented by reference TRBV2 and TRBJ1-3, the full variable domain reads EPEVTQTPSHQVTQMGQEVILRCVPISNHLYFYWYRQILGQKVEFLVSFYNNEISEKSEIFDDQFSVERPDGSNFTLKIRSTKLEDSAMYFCASTRLGRLSGNTIYFGEGSWLTVV.

CDR3 region: CASSLAEVYTGELFF. The CDR3 bases are TGTGCCAGCAGCTTAGCGGAAGTCTACACCGGGGAGCTGTTTTTT. The J gene is TRBJ2-2, the V gene TRBV7-6; D ambiguous. This CDR3 has 15 amino acids. V lost 0 bases and J 3 bases, leaving 8 bases between the germline ends. Germline values: CDR1 SGHVS, CDR2 FNYEAQ.

The CDR3 protein is CASSVGWEHDKNIQYF. For the CDR3, the DNA is TGCGCCAGCAGCGTAGGTTGGGAGCACGACAAAAACATTCAGTACTTC. The chain uses TRBV5-1 and TRBJ2-4; possible D gene TRBD2, 5 bases. From germline, CDR1 is SGHRS and CDR2 YFSETQ. The V and J ends lost 4 bases and 3 bases respectively, with 17 bases between them. The CDR3 contains 16 residues.

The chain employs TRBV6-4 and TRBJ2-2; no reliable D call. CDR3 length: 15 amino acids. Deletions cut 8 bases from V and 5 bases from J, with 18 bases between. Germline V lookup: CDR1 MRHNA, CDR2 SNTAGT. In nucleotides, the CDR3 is TGTGCCAGCGCCCCCCACCCCACAGATACCGGGGAGCTGTTTTTT. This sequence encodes CASAPHPTDTGELFF.

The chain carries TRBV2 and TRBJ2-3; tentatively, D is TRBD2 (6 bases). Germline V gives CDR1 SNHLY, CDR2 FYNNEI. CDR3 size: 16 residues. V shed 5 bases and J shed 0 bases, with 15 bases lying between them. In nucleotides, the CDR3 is TGTGCCAGCAGTTGGGACGGCGGGACGAGCACAGATACGCAGTATTTT. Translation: CASSWDGGTSTDTQYF.

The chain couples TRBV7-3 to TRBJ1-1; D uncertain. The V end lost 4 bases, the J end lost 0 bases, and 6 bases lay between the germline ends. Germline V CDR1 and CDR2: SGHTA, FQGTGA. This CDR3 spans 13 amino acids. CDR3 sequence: CASSSTVNTEAFF. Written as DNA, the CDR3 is TGTGCCAGCAGCTCAACAGTGAACACTGAAGCTTTCTTT.

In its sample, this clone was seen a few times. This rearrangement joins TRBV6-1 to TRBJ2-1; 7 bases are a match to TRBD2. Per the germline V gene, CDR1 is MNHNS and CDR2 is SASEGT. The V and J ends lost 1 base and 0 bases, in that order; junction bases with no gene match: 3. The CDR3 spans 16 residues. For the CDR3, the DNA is TGTGCCAGCAGTGAAGTCGGCGGGAGCTCCTACAATGAGCAGTTCTTC. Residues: CASSEVGGSSYNEQFF.

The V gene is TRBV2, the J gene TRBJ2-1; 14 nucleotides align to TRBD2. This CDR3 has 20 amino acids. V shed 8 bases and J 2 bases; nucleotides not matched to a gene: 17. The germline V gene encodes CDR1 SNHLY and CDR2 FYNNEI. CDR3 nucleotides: TGTGCCAGCCTTAACCCGGGACTAGCGGGAGCCGAAGTAACCTACAATGAGCAGTTCTTC. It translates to CASLNPGLAGAEVTYNEQFF.

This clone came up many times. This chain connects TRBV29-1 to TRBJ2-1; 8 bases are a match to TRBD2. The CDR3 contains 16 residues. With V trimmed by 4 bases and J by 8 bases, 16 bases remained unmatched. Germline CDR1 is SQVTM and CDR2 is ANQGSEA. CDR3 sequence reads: CSVVRGPSGSMYEQFF. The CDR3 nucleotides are TGCAGCGTTGTCAGAGGGCCCAGCGGGAGCATGTATGAGCAGTTCTTC.

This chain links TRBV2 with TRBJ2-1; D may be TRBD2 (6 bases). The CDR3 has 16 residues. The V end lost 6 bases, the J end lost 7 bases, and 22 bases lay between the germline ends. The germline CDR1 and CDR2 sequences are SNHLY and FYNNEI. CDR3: CASSRYSTRMANEQFF. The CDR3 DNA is TGTGCCAGCAGCCGTTACTCGACTAGAATGGCTAATGAGCAGTTCTTC.

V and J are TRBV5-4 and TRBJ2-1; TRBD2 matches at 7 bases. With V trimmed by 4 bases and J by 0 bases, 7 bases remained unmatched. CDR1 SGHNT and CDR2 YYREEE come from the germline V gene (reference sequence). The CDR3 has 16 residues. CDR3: CASSPPGGYSYNEQFF. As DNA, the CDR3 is TGTGCCAGCAGCCCTCCGGGGGGATACTCCTACAATGAGCAGTTCTTC.